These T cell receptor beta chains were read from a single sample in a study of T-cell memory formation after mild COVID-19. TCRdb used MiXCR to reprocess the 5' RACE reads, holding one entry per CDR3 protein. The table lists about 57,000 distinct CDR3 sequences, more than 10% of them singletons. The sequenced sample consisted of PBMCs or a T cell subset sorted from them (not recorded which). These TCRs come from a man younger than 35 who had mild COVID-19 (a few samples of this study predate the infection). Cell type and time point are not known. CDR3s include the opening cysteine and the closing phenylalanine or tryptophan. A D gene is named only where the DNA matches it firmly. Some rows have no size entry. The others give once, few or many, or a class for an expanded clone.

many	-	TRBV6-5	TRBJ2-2	CASSYPPTRELFF	TGTGCCAGCAGTTACCCCCCCACCCGGGAGCTGTTTTTT
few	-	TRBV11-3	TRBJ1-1	CASSREGNTEAFF	TGTGCCAGCAGCCGGGAGGGGAACACTGAAGCTTTCTTT
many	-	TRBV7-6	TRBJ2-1	CASSVSTGRNEQFF	TGTGCCAGCAGCGTAAGCACAGGGCGCAATGAGCAGTTCTTC
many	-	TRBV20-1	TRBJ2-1	CSARKPRDPRSYNEQFF	TGCAGTGCTAGGAAACCTCGGGACCCCAGATCCTACAATGAGCAGTTCTTC
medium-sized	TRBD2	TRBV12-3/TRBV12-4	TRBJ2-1	CASTRASGGAGEQFF	TGTGCCAGCACCCGGGCTAGCGGGGGGGCCGGTGAGCAGTTCTTC
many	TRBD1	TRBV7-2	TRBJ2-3	CASSFTGVTDTQYF	TGTGCCAGCAGCTTCACAGGGGTCACAGATACGCAGTATTTT
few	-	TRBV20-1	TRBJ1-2	CSASKSGYGGYTF	TGCAGTGCCTCAAAGTCGGGATATGGTGGCTACACCTTC
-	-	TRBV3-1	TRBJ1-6	CASSQGTASPLHF	TGTGCCAGCAGCCAAGGGACAGCTTCACCCCTCCACTTT
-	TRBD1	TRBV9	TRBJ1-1	CASSADRGGDTEAFF	TGTGCCAGCAGCGCCGACAGGGGTGGGGACACTGAAGCTTTCTTT
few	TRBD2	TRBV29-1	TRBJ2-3	CSVDLSGGTPQYF	TGCAGCGTTGACCTAAGCGGGGGGACCCCGCAGTATTTT
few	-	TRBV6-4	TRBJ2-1	CASSDSMSAGAGEQFF	TGTGCCAGCAGTGACTCGATGTCGGCGGGGGCTGGTGAGCAGTTCTTC
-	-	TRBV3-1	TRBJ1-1	CASSRGHGTSNTEAFF	TGTGCCAGCAGCCGAGGCCACGGGACTTCGAACACTGAAGCTTTCTTT
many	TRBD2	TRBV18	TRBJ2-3	CASSPQAGVRTDTQYF	TGTGCCAGCTCACCACAAGCGGGGGTGCGCACAGATACGCAGTATTTT
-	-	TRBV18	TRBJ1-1	CASSPSRTAEAFF	TGTGCCAGCTCACCCTCCCGGACTGCTGAAGCTTTCTTT
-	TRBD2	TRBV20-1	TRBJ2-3	CSASRGLAGGPTDTQYF	TGCAGTGCCTCCAGGGGGTTAGCGGGGGGGCCGACAGATACGCAGTATTTT
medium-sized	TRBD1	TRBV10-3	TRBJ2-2	CAISESQQGTGELFF	TGTGCCATCAGTGAGTCCCAACAGGGGACCGGGGAGCTGTTTTTT
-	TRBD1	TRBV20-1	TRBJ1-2	CSAQPLLPQGALYGYTF	TGCAGTGCCCAGCCCCTACTCCCTCAGGGGGCCCTATATGGCTACACCTTC
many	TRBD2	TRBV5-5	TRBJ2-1	CASSFTSGGYYNEQFF	TGTGCCAGCAGTTTTACTAGCGGGGGGTACTACAATGAGCAGTTCTTC
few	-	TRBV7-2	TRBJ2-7	CASSLGGTDTYEQYF	TGTGCCAGCAGCTTAGGGGGGACGGACACCTACGAGCAGTACTTC
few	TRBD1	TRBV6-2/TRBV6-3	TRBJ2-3	CASSWTGSDTQYF	TGTGCCAGCAGTTGGACAGGTTCAGATACGCAGTATTTT
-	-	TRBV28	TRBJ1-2	CASSFLHGYTF	TGTGCCAGCAGTTTCTTACATGGCTACACCTTC
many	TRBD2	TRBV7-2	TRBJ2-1	CASSLWLAGGYNEQFF	TGTGCCAGCAGCTTATGGCTAGCGGGGGGATACAATGAGCAGTTCTTC
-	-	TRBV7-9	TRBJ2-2	CASSALAGELFF	TGTGCCAGCAGCGCTTTGGCCGGGGAGCTGTTTTTT